At least ten counts were recorded for the clone carrying this T cell receptor (beta chain). The sample originates from a study of molecular identifiers for immune sequencing clone quantification. Preparation of the bulk TCR libraries relied on previously described methods and listed TCR primers. TCRdb fed the PCR reads into MiXCR, producing one record per CDR3 protein. The sample has 100,000 or so distinct CDR3 sequences; roughly 38% are singletons. Trimming cost V 1 base and J 4 bases; bases outside gene matches: 5. Germline V CDR1 and CDR2: SQVTM, ANQGSEA. There are 15 residues in the CDR3. Sorted inputs of about 18,000 to 1,100,000 cells, with 10%, 30% or 50% RNA, yielded naive CD8 libraries. Naive CD8 T cell sorting was performed on the CD8+CD4-CCR7+CD45RA+ phenotype.

The sample consisted of naive CD8+ T cells from blood, with Jurkat cell RNA spiked in. Stated subset: FACS-sorted CD8+CD4-CCR7+CD45RA+ naive T cells. The chain carries TRBV29-1 and TRBJ2-3, with TRBD2 matching over 10 bases. This clonotype was sampled from a human donor in good health. Some libraries in this study had Jurkat cell RNA spiked in. The CDR3 here is CSVEVVAGGADTQYF. The CDR3 DNA follows: TGCAGCGTTGAAGTGGTAGCGGGAGGAGCAGATACGCAGTATTTT.